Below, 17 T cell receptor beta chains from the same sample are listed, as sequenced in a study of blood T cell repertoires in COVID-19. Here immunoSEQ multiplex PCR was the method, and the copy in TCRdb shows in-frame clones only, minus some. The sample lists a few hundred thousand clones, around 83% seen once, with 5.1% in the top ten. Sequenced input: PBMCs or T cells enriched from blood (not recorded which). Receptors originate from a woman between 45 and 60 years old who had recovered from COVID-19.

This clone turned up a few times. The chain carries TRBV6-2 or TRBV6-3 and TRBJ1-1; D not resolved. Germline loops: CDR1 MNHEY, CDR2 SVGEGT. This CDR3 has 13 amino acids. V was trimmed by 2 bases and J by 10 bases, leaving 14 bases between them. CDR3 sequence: CASSYQILSAAFF. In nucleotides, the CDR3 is TGTGCCAGCAGTTACCAAATACTGTCTGCAGCTTTCTTT.

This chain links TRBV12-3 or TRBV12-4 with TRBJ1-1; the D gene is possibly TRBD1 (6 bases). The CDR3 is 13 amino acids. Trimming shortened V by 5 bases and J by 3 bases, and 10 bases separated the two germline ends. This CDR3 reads CASSLRQDTEAFF. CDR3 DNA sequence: TGTGCCAGCAGTCTCCGACAGGACACTGAAGCTTTCTTT.

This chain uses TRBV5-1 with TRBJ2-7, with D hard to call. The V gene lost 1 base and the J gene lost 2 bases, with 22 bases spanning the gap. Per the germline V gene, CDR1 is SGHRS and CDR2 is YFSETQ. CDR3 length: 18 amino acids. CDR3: CASSLLSLSETAPYEQYF. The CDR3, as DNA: TGCGCCAGCAGCTTGTTGTCTTTATCCGAAACAGCCCCCTACGAGCAGTACTTC.

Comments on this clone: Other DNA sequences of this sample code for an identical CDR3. CDR3 bases: TGTGCCAGCAGCTTAGGTCAGGGTTCCACTGAAGCTTTCTTT. Its protein product is CASSLGQGSTEAFF. The V gene is TRBV7-9, the J gene TRBJ1-1; D is possibly TRBD1 (5 bases). This CDR3 comprises 14 residues. V lost 1 base and J 4 bases, leaving 10 bases between the germline ends. Germline CDR1 and CDR2: SEHNR and FQNEAQ (reference sequence).

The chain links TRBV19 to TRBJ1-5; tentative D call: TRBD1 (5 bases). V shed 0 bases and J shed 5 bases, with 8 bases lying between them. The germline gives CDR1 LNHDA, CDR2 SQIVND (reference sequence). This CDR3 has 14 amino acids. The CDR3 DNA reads TGTGCCAGTAGTATAGACAGGGCCGATCAGCCCCAGCATTTT. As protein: CASSIDRADQPQHF.

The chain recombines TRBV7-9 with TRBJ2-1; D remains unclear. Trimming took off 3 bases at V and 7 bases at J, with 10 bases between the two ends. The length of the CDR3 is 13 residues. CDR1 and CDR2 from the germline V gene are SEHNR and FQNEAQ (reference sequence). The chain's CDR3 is CASSLVTENEQFF. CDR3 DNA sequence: TGTGCCAGCAGCTTGGTGACGGAGAATGAGCAGTTCTTC.

The CDR3 region is CASSAGTSHEKLFF. In nucleotides, the CDR3 is TGTGCCAGCAGCGCCGGGACATCACATGAAAAACTGTTTTTT. V gene TRBV9 combines with J gene TRBJ1-4; perhaps TRBD1 as D (6 bases). V was clipped by 3 bases and J by 6 bases, with 12 bases between them. The CDR3 loop spans 14 amino acids. CDR1 is SGDLS and CDR2 is YYNGEE in the germline V gene.

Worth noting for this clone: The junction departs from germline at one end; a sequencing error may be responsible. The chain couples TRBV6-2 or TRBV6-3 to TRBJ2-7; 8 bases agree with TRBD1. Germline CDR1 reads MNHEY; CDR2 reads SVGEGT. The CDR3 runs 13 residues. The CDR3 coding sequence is TGTGCCAGCAGTTCCCATCCCGGACAGGGTAAAGCCTTC. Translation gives CASSSHPGQGKAF.

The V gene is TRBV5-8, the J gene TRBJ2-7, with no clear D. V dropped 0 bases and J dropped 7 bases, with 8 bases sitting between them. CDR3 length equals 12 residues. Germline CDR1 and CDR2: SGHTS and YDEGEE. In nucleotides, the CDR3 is TGTGCCAGCAGCTTGGTTTCGGTGGAGCAGTACTTC. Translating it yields CASSLVSVEQYF.

CDR3 amino acids: CASSNRQDLNSPLHF. Written as DNA, the CDR3 is TGTGCCAGCAGCAACCGACAGGATCTTAATTCACCCCTCCACTTT. This chain uses TRBV5-5 with TRBJ1-6; TRBD1 might be the D (6 bases). Germline V gene data show CDR1 as SGHKS and CDR2 as YYEKEE (reference sequence). This CDR3 has 15 residues. Between the trimmed V and J ends, which lost 4 bases and 6 bases, there was a span of 14 bases.

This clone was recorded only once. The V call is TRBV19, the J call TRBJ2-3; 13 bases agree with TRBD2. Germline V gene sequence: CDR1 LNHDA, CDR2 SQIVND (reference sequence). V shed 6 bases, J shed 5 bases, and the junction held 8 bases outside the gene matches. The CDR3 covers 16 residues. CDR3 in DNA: TGTGCCAGTAGCCTCAGACTAGCGGGGGGTGGAGATACGCAGTATTTT. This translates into CASSLRLAGGGDTQYF. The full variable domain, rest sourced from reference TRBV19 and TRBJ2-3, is DGGITQSPKYLFRKEGQNVTLSCEQNLNHDAMYWYRQDPGQGLRLIYYSQIVNDFQKGDIAEGYSVSREKKESFPLTVTSAQKNPTAFYLCASSLRLAGGGDTQYFGPGTRLTVL.

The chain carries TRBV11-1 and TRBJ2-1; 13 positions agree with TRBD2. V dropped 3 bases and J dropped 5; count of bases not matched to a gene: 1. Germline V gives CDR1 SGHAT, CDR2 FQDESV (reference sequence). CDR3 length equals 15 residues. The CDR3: CASSLGTSGNNEQFF. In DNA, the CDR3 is TGTGCCAGCAGCTTGGGGACTAGCGGGAACAATGAGCAGTTCTTC.

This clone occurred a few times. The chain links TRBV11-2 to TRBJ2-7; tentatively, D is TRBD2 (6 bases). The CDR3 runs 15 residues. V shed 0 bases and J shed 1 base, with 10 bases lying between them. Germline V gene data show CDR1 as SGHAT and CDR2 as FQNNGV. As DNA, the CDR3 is TGTGCCAGCAGCTTAGAGCGGGACCTGTCCTACGAGCAGTACTTC. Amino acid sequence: CASSLERDLSYEQYF.

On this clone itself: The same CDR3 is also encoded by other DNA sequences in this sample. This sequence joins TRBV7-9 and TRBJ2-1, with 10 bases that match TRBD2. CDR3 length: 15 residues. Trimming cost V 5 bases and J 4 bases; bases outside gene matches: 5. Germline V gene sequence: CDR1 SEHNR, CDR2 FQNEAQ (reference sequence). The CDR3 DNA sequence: TGTGCCAGCAGCCCCAGCGGGGGGGCATACAATGAGCAGTTCTTC. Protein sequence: CASSPSGGAYNEQFF.

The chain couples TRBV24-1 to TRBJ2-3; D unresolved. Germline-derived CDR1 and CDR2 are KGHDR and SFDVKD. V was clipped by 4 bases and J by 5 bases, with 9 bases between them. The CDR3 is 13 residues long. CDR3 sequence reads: CATSDSYVDTQYF. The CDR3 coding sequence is TGTGCCACCAGTGACTCCTATGTAGATACGCAGTATTTT.

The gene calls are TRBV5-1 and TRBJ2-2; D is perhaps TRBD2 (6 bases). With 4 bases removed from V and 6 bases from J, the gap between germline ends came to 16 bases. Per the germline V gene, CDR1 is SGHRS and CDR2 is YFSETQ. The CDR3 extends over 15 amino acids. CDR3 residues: CASSQASEGSGELFF. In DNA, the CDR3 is TGCGCCAGCAGCCAAGCTAGCGAGGGATCCGGGGAGCTGTTTTTT.

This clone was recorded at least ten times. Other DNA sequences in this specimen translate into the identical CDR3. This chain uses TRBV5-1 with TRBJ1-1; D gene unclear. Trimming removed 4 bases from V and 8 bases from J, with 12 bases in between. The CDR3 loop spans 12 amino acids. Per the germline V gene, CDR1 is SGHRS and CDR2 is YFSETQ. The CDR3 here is CASSPETGEAFF. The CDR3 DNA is TGCGCCAGCAGCCCTGAGACGGGGGAAGCTTTCTTT.